This entry is about one T cell receptor beta chain. Its recognized antigen is unknown. Base qualities were left out, and no much larger clone turns up one base away. The data stem from a study of cytomegalovirus exposure and HLA in healthy donors (dated by TCRdb to 2016 to 2017). For the study in its entirety: An earlier analysis of approximately 600 of the donors reported approximately 300 Gb of sequence data and 100 million to 130 million unique TCR beta sequences from roughly 200 million T cells. An early release covering roughly 600 HLA-typed donors comprised approximately 290 gigabases of sequencing data and roughly 86 million unique TCR sequences. The genetic ancestry cluster associated with self-reported Caucasian donors included 81% of the 300 to 450 genotyped donors. The study aimed to test whether signatures of past pathogen exposure could be identified by cataloging public T cell receptors. The study used immunosequencing to profile the T cell repertoires of 666 subjects and linked those repertoires to cytomegalovirus serostatus. Along with the approximately 650-subject first cohort, a separate validation cohort of over 90 different subjects was used. High-throughput TCR immunosequencing, statistical association of individual TCRs with disease status, and machine learning were combined to predict cytomegalovirus infection status. A later analysis re-analyzed previously published TCR beta repertoires from about 730 donors and added high-resolution HLA genotyping to study TCR occurrence patterns. Rather than drawing on any new phenotypic data, the later analysis identified candidate immune exposures from TCR beta sequences and the way those sequences occurred across donors. In an earlier analysis of over 550 of the donors, high-throughput TCR beta sequencing was used to judge whether each TCR beta V gene segment behaved as functional or pseudogenic. Donor age, sex, ethnicity and CMV serostatus were compiled together with the repertoire data. In a later genetic analysis, genome-wide SNP genotypes for about 55% of the roughly 700 donors were used, and that subset was treated as a discovery cohort. Every discovery cohort repertoire had been produced on one sequencing platform. Class I and class II HLA loci were covered by the typing at four-digit resolution. The number of typed donors differed by locus: roughly 629-630 for A, B, C, DRB1 and DQB1; 522 for DQA1; about 600 for DPA1; and 400 to 480 for DPB1. Because of strong linkage in the cohort, roughly five DR-DQ haplotypes were treated as single units for association and clustering. Among roughly 370 genotyped donors of the cohort, an average of approximately 250,000 unique TCR beta nucleotide sequences were sequenced per donor, approximately 20% of them non-productive.

Summary of the overall study and its limitations: In this cohort, only TCR beta chains were sequenced, and detectable features were limited by the absence of alpha or paired-chain data. Correlated functional status among segregating V segments might be attributable to linkage disequilibrium, but an unknown experimental factor could not be ruled out. Assigning TCR associations to individual alleles was difficult when HLA alleles, especially DR and DQ, strongly co-occurred. A further reported finding was that TCR beta sequences accurately predicted the HLA-A and HLA-B alleles for most subjects in the first cohort. The presence/absence analyses assumed that sequencing depth was roughly uniform across donors, and that assumption may not be true. The study listed 150 to 200 TCR beta chains as associated with cytomegalovirus. A cluster of highly shared sequence variants was judged likely to represent a technical artifact of the sequencing pipeline. According to a later analysis, TCR association rates differed among HLA loci, with DRB1 alleles showing the most associated TCRs and HLA-C alleles showing the fewest. HLA typing was unavailable for some donors at each locus, so association tests used only the typed subset. In a later analysis, most CMV-associated TCR beta chains were found to appear HLA-restricted, with HLA associations seemingly driven largely by CMV exposure. Most TCR sequences were seen in very few donors, while some public TCRs were found in many individuals. Because counts were too low, more than 15 rarely observed V segments, including chromosome 9 orphons, were excluded from the earlier analysis of fewer than 650 of the donors. For the cohort, immune exposure information was limited to CMV serostatus. The authors suggested that the approach could potentially be extended to other disease states and immunological phenotypes. A later analysis found that HLA-associated TCR beta chains were more clonally expanded and had lower generation probabilities than equally common non-associated chains. V-gene and J-gene trimming of TCR beta chains was associated with a missense DCLRE1C variant in a later genetic analysis, and the association was replicated in an independent cohort. A later analysis reported that several top co-occurrence clusters appeared linked to parvovirus B19, influenza, CMV and Epstein-Barr virus. Some IMGT-functional V segments, including TRBV6-2 and TRBV6-3, could not be distinguished by the 87-base-pair reads and were therefore excluded. Broadly in line with IMGT annotations, most TCR beta V segments showed up in productive rearrangements about 87% or about 30% of the time in an earlier analysis of 587 of the donors. A later analysis associated about 17,000 TCR beta sequences with specific HLA alleles at a false discovery rate of 0.05. The classifier was reported to diagnose cytomegalovirus status with high specificity and sensitivity in both the original and validation cohorts. In vitro tests confirmed that a few of the cytomegalovirus-associated TCR beta chains recognize cytomegalovirus antigens. According to a later genetic analysis, donors in an Asian-associated ancestry cluster had fewer N-insertions in productive TCRs than the approximately 700-donor mean.

The cohort was made up of about 610 healthy bone marrow donors. At the time of sampling, all cohort members were nominally healthy, though unrecorded immune exposures were likely present. The donor was CMV seronegative and belonged to the group of 352 seronegative cohort members. Each donor provided a peripheral blood sample, and peripheral blood mononuclear cells were used for TCR beta sequencing. The Qiagen DNeasy Blood Extraction Kit was used to extract genomic DNA from the blood cell samples. Taken from cysteine to phenylalanine, the CDR3 has 11 residues. Only the CDR3 DNA stays, 33 bases, in frame from base 1. The germline V gene specifies SNHLY as CDR1 and FYNNEI as CDR2. V loses 6 bases of germline sequence and J loses 3 bases, and the interval between the two ends is 6 bases. The protocol used for the library was the immunoSEQ multiplex PCR assay. A mixture of 60 forward primers for TCR Vbeta segments and 13 reverse primers for TCR Jbeta segments was used in the multiplex PCR. A multiplex PCR assay on genomic DNA amplified the CDR3 region of rearranged TCR beta genes. On the Illumina HiSeq System, the amplified TCR beta libraries were sequenced as 87-base-pair reads. The paper's processing steps were these. A later analysis tallied 80 million to 95 million unique TCR beta chains across the 666 repertoires, and approximately 12 million of those chains were shared by two or more donors. Raw reads were error-corrected and collapsed into unique sequences by a nearest-neighbor algorithm in which closely related sequences were merged to remove PCR and sequencing errors. Alignment of CDR3 sequences to IMGT reference sequences was used to assign V, D and J gene segments. For a sequence to be retained, a match of at least six nucleotides was required to both a V gene segment and a J gene segment. A rearrangement counted as productive if the CDR3 had no stop codons and remained in frame with V and J, and every other rearrangement counted as non-productive. Following IMGT convention, CDR3 was defined as the stretch from the second conserved V-encoded cysteine up to the conserved J-encoded phenylalanine. In an earlier analysis of 500 to 650 of the donors, sequences lacking an unambiguous match to a single V gene segment were excluded. In an earlier analysis of 587 of the donors, a V segment was called functional when productive rearrangements were above 56.7%, and segregating when the standard deviation between donors exceeded 5%. A statistical classification framework was developed to diagnose cytomegalovirus status using the catalog of TCR beta chain sequences. In a later analysis, TCR nucleotide sequences were compared against IMGT/GENE-DB human TR gene sequences so that V and J genes could be assigned. In a later analysis, CDR3 sequences and most-parsimonious VDJ recombination scenarios were assigned using the TCRdist pipeline. In a later analysis, each TCR beta chain was defined by its CDR3 amino acid sequence together with its V-gene family, and reads lacking a unique V-gene family were excluded. As a way to deal with suspected cross-contamination and a sequencing artifact, a later analysis dropped under 600 nucleotide sequences that were highly shared and had low generation probability. For each public chain, a later analysis derived a clonal expansion index from normalized ranks of inferred template counts within each repertoire. In a later analysis, generation probabilities were computed using a VDJ recombination model fitted to out-of-frame rearrangements, and the results were checked against IGoR. In a later analysis, hypergeometric tests were used to score TCR-TCR, TCR-HLA and TCR-CMV co-occurrence, with a repertoire-size bias correction applied to TCR pairs. In a later analysis, false discovery rates were estimated by permuting HLA or CMV assignments 20 times. In a later analysis, co-occurring TCRs were grouped using DBSCAN, with TCRdist sequence similarity added in when clustering inside HLA-allele-positive subsets. Repertoires with fewer than 30,000 or more than 120,000 public chains were left out of co-occurrence clustering, as were about 5 repertoires with anomalous nucleotide sharing. Sourced from immuneACCESS, this table was stored by TCRdb with only in-frame sequences that have V and J called. A share of the clones is absent; for the studies checked, an unresolved V gene accounts for under half, and the remainder has no known explanation. V and J calls plus clone size are reproduced from that table; the DNA served to infer D and trimming. This sample gives 120,000 or so clones in total; around 80% of them show up just once. The top ten constitute 2.1% of the sample.

This TCR derives from a man aged 25 to 40 in good health and CMV-seronegative. The V and J genes are TRBV2 and TRBJ2-7; the D gene is not confidently resolved. The sequencing sample was made of PBMCs. CDR3 reads: CASREVYEQYF. Here is the DNA: TGTGCCAGCAGAGAGGTCTACGAGCAGTACTTC.